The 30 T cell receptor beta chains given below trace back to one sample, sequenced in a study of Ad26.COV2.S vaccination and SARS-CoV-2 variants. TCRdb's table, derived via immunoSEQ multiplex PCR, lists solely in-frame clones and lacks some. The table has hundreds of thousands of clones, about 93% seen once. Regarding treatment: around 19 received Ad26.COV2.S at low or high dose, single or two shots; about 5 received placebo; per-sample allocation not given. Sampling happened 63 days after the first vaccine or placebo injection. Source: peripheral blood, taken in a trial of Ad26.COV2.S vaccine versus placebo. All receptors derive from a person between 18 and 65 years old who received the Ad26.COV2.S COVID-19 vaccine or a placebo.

CDR3 amino acids: CASSVVGFIHYGYTF. The CDR3 bases are TGTGCCAGCAGCGTCGTCGGCTTTATCCACTATGGCTACACCTTC. The chain is built from TRBV28 and TRBJ1-2; D is undetermined. V lost 6 bases, J lost 3 bases, and 17 bases lay in between. Germline V gene lookup returns CDR1 MDHEN and CDR2 SYDVKM. CDR3 length: 15 amino acids.

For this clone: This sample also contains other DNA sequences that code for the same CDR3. The CDR3 loop is CASMVGSSPLHF. The CDR3 DNA reads as TGTGCCAGCATGGTCGGAAGTTCACCCCTCCACTTT. The V and J genes are TRBV28 and TRBJ1-6; unclear D gene. The CDR3 length is 12 residues. CDR1 is MDHEN and CDR2 is SYDVKM in the germline V gene. With 7 bases removed from V and 9 bases from J, the gap between germline ends came to 10 bases.

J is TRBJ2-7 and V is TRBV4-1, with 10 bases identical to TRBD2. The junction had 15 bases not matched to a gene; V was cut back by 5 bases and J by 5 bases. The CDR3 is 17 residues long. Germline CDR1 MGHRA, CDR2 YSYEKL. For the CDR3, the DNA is TGCGCCAGCAGCTCCCGACTAGCGGGCCCGTGGGGCAACGAGCAGTACTTC. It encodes CASSSRLAGPWGNEQYF.

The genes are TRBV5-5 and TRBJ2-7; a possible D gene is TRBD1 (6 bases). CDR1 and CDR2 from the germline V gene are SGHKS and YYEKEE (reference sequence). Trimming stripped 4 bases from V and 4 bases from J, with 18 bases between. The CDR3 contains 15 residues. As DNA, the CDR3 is TGTGCCAGCAGCCCAACCAGGACAGCCTCGTACGAGCAGTACTTC. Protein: CASSPTRTASYEQYF.

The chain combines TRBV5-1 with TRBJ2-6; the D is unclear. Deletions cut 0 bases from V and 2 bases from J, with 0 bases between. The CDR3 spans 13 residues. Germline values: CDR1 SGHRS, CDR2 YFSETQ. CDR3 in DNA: TGCGCCAGCAGCTTGGCTGGGGCCAACGTCCTGACTTTC. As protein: CASSLAGANVLTF.

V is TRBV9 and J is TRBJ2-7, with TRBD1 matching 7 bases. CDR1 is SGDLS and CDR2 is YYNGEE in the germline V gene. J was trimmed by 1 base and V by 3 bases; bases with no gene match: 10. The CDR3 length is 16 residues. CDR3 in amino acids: CASSAKWDSRSYEQYF. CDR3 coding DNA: TGTGCCAGCAGCGCCAAGTGGGACAGCCGATCCTACGAGCAGTACTTC.

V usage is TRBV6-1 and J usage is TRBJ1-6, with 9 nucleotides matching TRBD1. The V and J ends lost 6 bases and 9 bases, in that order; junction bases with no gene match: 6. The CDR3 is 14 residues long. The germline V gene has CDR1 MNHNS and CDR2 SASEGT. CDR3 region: CASSPGQGGSPLHF. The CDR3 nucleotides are TGTGCCAGCAGCCCGGGACAGGGCGGTTCACCCCTCCACTTT.

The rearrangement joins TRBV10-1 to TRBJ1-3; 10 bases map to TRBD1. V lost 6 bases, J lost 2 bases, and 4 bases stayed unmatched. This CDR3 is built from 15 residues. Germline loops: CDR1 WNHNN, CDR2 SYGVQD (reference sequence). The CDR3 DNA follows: TGCGCCAGCAGGCCCGGACAGGGGGCTGGAAACACCATATATTTT. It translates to CASRPGQGAGNTIYF.

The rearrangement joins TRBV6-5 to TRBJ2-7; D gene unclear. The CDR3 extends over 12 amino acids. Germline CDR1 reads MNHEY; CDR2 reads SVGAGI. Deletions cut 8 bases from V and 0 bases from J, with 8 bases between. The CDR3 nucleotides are TGTGCCAGCGGGCGGTTCTCCTACGAGCAGTACTTC. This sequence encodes CASGRFSYEQYF.

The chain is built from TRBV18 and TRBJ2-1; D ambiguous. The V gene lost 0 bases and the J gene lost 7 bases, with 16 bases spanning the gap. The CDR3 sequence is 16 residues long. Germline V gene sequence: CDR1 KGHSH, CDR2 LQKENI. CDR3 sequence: CASSPPQIHKGNEQFF. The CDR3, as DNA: TGTGCCAGCTCACCACCCCAAATACACAAGGGAAATGAGCAGTTCTTC.

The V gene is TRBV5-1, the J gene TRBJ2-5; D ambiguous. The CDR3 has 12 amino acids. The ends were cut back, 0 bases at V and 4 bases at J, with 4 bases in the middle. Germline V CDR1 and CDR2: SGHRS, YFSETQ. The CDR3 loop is CASSLEGETQYF. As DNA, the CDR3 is TGCGCCAGCAGCTTGGAGGGAGAGACCCAGTACTTC.

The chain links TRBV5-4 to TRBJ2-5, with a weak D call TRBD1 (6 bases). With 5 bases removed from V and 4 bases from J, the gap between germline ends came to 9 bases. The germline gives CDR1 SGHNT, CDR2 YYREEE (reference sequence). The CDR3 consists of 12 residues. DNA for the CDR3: TGTGCCAGCAGTCAGGACAGAGAGACCCAGTACTTC. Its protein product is CASSQDRETQYF.

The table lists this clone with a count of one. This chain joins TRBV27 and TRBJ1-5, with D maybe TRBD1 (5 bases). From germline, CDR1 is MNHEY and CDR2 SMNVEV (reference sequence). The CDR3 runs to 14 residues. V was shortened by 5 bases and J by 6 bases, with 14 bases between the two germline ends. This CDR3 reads CASSPFQGRQPQHF. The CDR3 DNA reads TGTGCCAGCAGTCCGTTTCAGGGACGTCAGCCCCAGCATTTT.

CDR3: CASSQDRGQPQHF. Written as DNA, the CDR3 is TGTGCCAGCAGCCAAGATCGCGGGCAGCCCCAGCATTTT. This sequence joins TRBV3-1 (or the pseudogene TRBV3-2) and TRBJ1-5; D is undetermined. The V gene's germline CDR1 is LGHDT and CDR2 YNNKEL (reference sequence). Trimming shortened V by 0 bases and J by 7 bases, and 7 bases separated the two germline ends. The CDR3 spans 13 residues.

CDR3 DNA: TGTGCCTGGAGCGCTGCATACGAGCAGTACTTC. Protein product: CAWSAAYEQYF. The chain is built from TRBV30 and TRBJ2-7; D gene uncertain. The length of the CDR3 is 11 residues. V was cut by 3 bases and J by 4 bases, with 7 bases left in between. Looked up from germline, CDR1 is GTSNPN and CDR2 is SVGIG (reference sequence).

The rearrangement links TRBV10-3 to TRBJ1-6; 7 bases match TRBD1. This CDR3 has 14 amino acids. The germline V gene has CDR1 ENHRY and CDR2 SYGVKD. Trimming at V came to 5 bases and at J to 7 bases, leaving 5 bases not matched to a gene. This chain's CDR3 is CAISRQGGNSPLHF. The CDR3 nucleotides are TGTGCCATCAGTCGACAGGGAGGAAATTCACCCCTCCACTTT.

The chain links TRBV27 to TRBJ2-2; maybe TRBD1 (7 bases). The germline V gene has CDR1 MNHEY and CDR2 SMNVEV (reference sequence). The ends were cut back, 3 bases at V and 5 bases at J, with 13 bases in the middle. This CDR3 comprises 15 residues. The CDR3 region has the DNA TGTGCCAGCAGTTTCGGCGGGACAGTTACCGGGGAGCTGTTTTTT. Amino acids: CASSFGGTVTGELFF.

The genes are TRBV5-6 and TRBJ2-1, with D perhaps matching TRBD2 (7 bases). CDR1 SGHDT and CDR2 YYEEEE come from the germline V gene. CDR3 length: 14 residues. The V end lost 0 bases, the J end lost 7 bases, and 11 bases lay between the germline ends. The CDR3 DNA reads TGTGCCAGCAGCTTGGCGGCGGGGGCGAATGAGCAGTTCTTC. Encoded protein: CASSLAAGANEQFF.

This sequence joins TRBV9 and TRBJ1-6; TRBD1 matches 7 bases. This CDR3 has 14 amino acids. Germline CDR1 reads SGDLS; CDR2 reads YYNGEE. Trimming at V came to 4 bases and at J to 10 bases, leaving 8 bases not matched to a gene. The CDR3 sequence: CASSLQGMDSPLHF. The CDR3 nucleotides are TGTGCCAGCAGCCTACAGGGGATGGACTCACCCCTCCACTTT.

The CDR3 DNA sequence: TGCAGCGCCTCGCTAGCGGGGGGATACGAGCAGTACTTC. Translation: CSASLAGGYEQYF. This chain uses TRBV29-1 with TRBJ2-7; 11 bases are shared with TRBD2. The J segment lost 4 bases and the V segment lost 7 bases, leaving 6 bases of the junction unmatched. From germline, CDR1 is SQVTM and CDR2 ANQGSEA. The CDR3 is made up of 13 amino acids.

CDR3 sequence reads: CASSLGRTGGQYF. The CDR3 DNA follows: TGTGCCAGCAGCTTAGGGCGGACAGGGGGTCAGTATTTT. The J gene is TRBJ2-3, the V gene TRBV11-3; 10 nucleotides match TRBD1. The trim removed 1 base at V and 12 bases at J, leaving 4 bases unmatched. CDR3 length: 13 residues. From germline, CDR1 is SGHNT and CDR2 YENEEA.

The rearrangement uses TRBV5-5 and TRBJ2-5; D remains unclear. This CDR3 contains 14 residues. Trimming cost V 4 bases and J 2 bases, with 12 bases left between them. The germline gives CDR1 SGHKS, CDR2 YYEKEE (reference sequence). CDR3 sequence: CASSRIPPQETQYF. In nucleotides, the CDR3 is TGTGCCAGCAGCCGCATTCCCCCACAAGAGACCCAGTACTTC.

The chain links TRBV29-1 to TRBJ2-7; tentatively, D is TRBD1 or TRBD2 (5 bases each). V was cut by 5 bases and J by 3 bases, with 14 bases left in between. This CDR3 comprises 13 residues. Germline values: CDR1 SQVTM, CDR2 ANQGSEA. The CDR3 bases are TGCAGCGTTCTCGAATGGGACCGCTACGAGCAGTACTTC. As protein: CSVLEWDRYEQYF.

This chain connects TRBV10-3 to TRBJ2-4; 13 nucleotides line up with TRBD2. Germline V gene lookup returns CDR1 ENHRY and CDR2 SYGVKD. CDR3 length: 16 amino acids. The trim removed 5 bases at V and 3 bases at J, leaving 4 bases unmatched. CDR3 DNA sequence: TGTGCCATCAGTACGGGACTAGCGGGAATCAAAAACATTCAGTACTTC. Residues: CAISTGLAGIKNIQYF.

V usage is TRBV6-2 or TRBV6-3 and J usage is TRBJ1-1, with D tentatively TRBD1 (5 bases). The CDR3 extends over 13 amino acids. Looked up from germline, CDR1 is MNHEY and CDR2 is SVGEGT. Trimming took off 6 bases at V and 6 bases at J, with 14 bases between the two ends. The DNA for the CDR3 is TGTGCCAGCAGCGGACACGGGGGTTCTGAAGCTTTCTTT. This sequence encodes CASSGHGGSEAFF.

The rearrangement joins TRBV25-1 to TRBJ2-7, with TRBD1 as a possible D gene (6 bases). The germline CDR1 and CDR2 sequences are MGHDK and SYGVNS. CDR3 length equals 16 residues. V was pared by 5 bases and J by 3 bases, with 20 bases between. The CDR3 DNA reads TGTGCCAGCAGTCCCCCCCCAGGACGAGGGGGCTACGAGCAGTACTTC. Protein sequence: CASSPPPGRGGYEQYF.

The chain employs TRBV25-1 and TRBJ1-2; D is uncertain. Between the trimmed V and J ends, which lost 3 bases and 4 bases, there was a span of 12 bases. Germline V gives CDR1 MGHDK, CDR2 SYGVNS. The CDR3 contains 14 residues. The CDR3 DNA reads TGTGCCAGCAGTGAGTCAGGTGCCGTCTATGGCTACACCTTC. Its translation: CASSESGAVYGYTF.

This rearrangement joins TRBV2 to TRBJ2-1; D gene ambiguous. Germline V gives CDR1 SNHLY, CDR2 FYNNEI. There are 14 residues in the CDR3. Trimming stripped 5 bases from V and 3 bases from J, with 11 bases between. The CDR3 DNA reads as TGTGCCAGCAGTTCCGGGCCCCTCTACAATGAGCAGTTCTTC. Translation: CASSSGPLYNEQFF.

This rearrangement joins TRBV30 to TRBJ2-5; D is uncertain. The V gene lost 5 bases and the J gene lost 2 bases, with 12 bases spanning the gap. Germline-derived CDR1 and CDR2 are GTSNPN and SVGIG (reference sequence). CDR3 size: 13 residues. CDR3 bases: TGTGCCTGGGGCCAGGACCTTCAAGAGACCCAGTACTTC. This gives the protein CAWGQDLQETQYF.

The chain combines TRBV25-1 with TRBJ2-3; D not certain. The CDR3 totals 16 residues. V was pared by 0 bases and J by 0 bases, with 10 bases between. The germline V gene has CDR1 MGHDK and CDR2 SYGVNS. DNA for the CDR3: TGTGCCAGCAGTGAATACGCCACCATTAGCACAGATACGCAGTATTTT. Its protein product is CASSEYATISTDTQYF.